The source of this TCR beta chain is a study of OX40 agonist ivuxolimab in advanced cancers. At the level of the study: Partial responses were recorded for three patients, including one with hepatocellular carcinoma and two with cutaneous melanoma.

This CDR3 region has 14 residues. Per germline, CDR1 SGDLS and CDR2 YYNGEE. The germline V and J ends were trimmed by 0 bases and 5 bases, with 11 bases remaining between them. Blood draws occurred at baseline, cycle 4 day 1, and cycle 7 day 1. The table came from immunoSEQ multiplex PCR; TCRdb's copy has only in-frame clones and leaves some out. The repertoire holds 100,000 to 130,000 clones, with 80% to 95% as singletons. Concerning this clone itself: Its antigen is unknown.

Overall study results and limits: The study observed clonal expansion of CD4+ and CD8+ blood T cells by week 6 at 0.1 to 3.0 mg/kg.

This clonotype was obtained from an adult with an advanced solid tumor such as melanoma, head and neck, liver or kidney cancer. The chain recombines TRBV9 with TRBJ2-5; D call uncertain. The sample in question was CD4+ or CD8+ T cells sorted from blood, obtained in a trial of the OX40 agonist ivuxolimab. The CDR3 loop reads CASSVGNVGETQYF. The CDR3 DNA sequence: TGTGCCAGCAGCGTAGGGAACGTAGGGGAGACCCAGTACTTC.